The 27 T cell receptor beta chains below were found in one sample sequenced in a study of T-cell memory formation after mild COVID-19. One entry per CDR3 protein, called by TCRdb with MiXCR from the 5' RACE reads. The data hold 550,000 to 700,000 distinct CDR3 sequences, with under 20% observed a single time. Source material: PBMCs or a T cell subset sorted from them (not recorded which). The receptor set was obtained from an adult woman who had mild COVID-19 (a few samples of this study predate the infection). Cell type and time point are not known.

The chain is built from TRBV15 and TRBJ2-2; D might be TRBD2 (7 bases). V was trimmed by 8 bases and J by 4 bases, leaving 17 bases between them. CDR3 length: 15 residues. The germline V gene has CDR1 LNHNV and CDR2 YYDKDF (reference sequence). The CDR3 bases are TGTGCCACCGGTAGGGGGGGGGCGAGCACCGGGGAGCTGTTTTTT. It encodes CATGRGGASTGELFF.

This clonotype was observed a few times. The chain is built from TRBV5-1 and TRBJ2-3; D gene unclear. There are 15 residues in the CDR3. CDR1 is SGHRS and CDR2 is YFSETQ in the germline V gene. With 0 bases removed from V and 2 bases from J, the gap between germline ends came to 10 bases. The CDR3 spells CASSLDGFPTDTQYF. CDR3 DNA sequence: TGCGCCAGCAGCTTGGACGGGTTCCCCACAGATACGCAGTATTTT.

This clonotype has just a few counts. V is TRBV7-6 and J is TRBJ2-1, with D unclear. The V gene's germline CDR1 is SGHVS and CDR2 FNYEAQ. The CDR3 runs to 14 residues. V dropped 2 bases and J dropped 5 bases, with 10 bases sitting between them. The CDR3 here is CASSLTRRDNEQFF. The CDR3 DNA follows: TGTGCCAGCAGCTTAACTCGTAGAGACAATGAGCAGTTCTTC.

This clonotype was observed a handful of times. The chain combines TRBV20-1 with TRBJ2-3; the D gene is possibly TRBD1 (6 bases). The CDR3 contains 15 residues. Trimming left V 5 bases short and J 3 bases short, with 18 bases between. CDR1 and CDR2 from the germline V gene are DFQATT and SNEGSKA (reference sequence). The CDR3 region is CSACLVGHETDTQYF. CDR3 bases: TGCAGTGCTTGTCTAGTGGGACACGAGACAGATACGCAGTATTTT.

This clonotype was recorded at least ten times. V is TRBV7-9 and J is TRBJ2-7, with 7 nucleotides matching TRBD1. Germline V gene sequence: CDR1 SEHNR, CDR2 FQNEAQ (reference sequence). V was clipped by 4 bases and J by 2 bases; unmatched bases: 5. The CDR3 is 14 residues long. The CDR3 DNA follows: TGTGCCAGCAGCTCGACAGGGTTCCCCTACGAGCAGTACTTC. This gives the protein CASSSTGFPYEQYF.

This clonotype occurred many times. The rearrangement links TRBV7-2 to TRBJ2-5; 8 bases are a match to TRBD2. CDR1 is SGHTA and CDR2 is FQGNSA in the germline V gene. The length of the CDR3 is 13 residues. V was clipped by 1 base and J by 5 bases; unmatched bases: 0. CDR3 residues: CASSLGLAETQYF. The CDR3 nucleotides read TGTGCCAGCAGCTTAGGACTAGCGGAGACCCAGTACTTC.

This chain joins TRBV29-1 and TRBJ2-3; D possibly corresponds to TRBD1 (6 bases). Per germline, CDR1 SQVTM and CDR2 ANQGSEA. This CDR3 region has 14 residues. V lost 4 bases to trimming and J lost 4 bases, with 15 bases between them. The CDR3 sequence: CSVVGGPGADTQYF. The CDR3 bases are TGCAGCGTTGTTGGGGGCCCCGGGGCAGATACGCAGTATTTT.

This clonotype has a handful of counts. The rearrangement uses TRBV7-9 and TRBJ2-1; the match to TRBD2 covers 7 bases. CDR3 size: 14 residues. Germline assignment: CDR1 SEHNR and CDR2 FQNEAQ (reference sequence). V dropped 5 bases and J dropped 7; count of bases not matched to a gene: 8. CDR3 sequence reads: CASSGPWEGNEQFF. Here the CDR3 DNA reads TGTGCCAGCAGCGGCCCTTGGGAGGGTAATGAGCAGTTCTTC. Together with reference TRBV7-9 and TRBJ2-1, the CDR3 gives the full variable domain: DTGVSQNPRHKITKRGQNVTFRCDPISEHNRLYWYRQTLGQGPEFLTYFQNEAQLEKSRLLSDRFSAERPKGSFSTLEIQRTEQGDSAMYLCASSGPWEGNEQFFGPGTRLTVL.

The CDR3 DNA follows: TGTGCCACCAGTGACTCCCGGGGACAGGGGGCCGGCACTGAAGCTTTCTTT. It translates to CATSDSRGQGAGTEAFF. The J gene is TRBJ1-1, the V gene TRBV24-1; 12 nucleotides align to TRBD1. Germline CDR1 is KGHDR and CDR2 is SFDVKD. With 4 bases clipped from V and 4 bases from J, the junction kept 9 bases outside the gene matches. This CDR3 spans 17 amino acids.

This clonotype was seen a handful of times. V gene TRBV7-2 combines with J gene TRBJ2-7, with no clear D. Germline V CDR1 and CDR2: SGHTA, FQGNSA. Trimming took 5 bases from V and 4 from J, leaving 12 bases between them. The CDR3 runs 13 residues. CDR3 bases: TGTGCCAGCAGCCCAATTGGACCATACGAGCAGTACTTC. Amino acid sequence: CASSPIGPYEQYF.

V and J are TRBV24-1 and TRBJ2-3; 8 bases fit TRBD2. The CDR3 is made up of 16 amino acids. Trimming cost V 2 bases and J 1 base; bases outside gene matches: 4. CDR1 and CDR2 (germline): KGHDR, SFDVKD. In DNA, the CDR3 is TGTGCCACCAGTGATTCCAGCGGGAGTGGCACAGATACGCAGTATTTT. Protein: CATSDSSGSGTDTQYF.

This clonotype showed up just a few times. The CDR3 loop is CSAREPLAGVLYNEQFF. CDR3 sequence (DNA): TGCAGTGCTAGAGAGCCACTAGCGGGAGTTCTCTACAATGAGCAGTTCTTC. This sequence joins TRBV20-1 and TRBJ2-1; TRBD2 matches at 11 bases. J lost 3 bases, V lost 0 bases, and 7 bases had no gene match. This CDR3 has 17 amino acids. Germline V gene lookup returns CDR1 DFQATT and CDR2 SNEGSKA (reference sequence).

This clonotype turned up a few times. The chain employs TRBV2 and TRBJ2-2; 7 nucleotides line up with TRBD1. The CDR3 is 15 amino acids. Germline values: CDR1 SNHLY, CDR2 FYNNEI. Trimming took 6 bases from V and 0 from J; bases not matched to a gene: 4. The CDR3 DNA is TGTGCCAGCAGAACGACAGGGACGAACACCGGGGAGCTGTTTTTT. It yields the protein CASRTTGTNTGELFF.

This clonotype was recorded many times. V is TRBV11-2 and J is TRBJ2-1; 9 bases are a match to TRBD2. This CDR3 has 15 amino acids. Germline V gives CDR1 SGHAT, CDR2 FQNNGV. With V trimmed by 5 bases and J by 8 bases, 10 bases remained unmatched. As DNA, the CDR3 is TGTGCCAGCAGCCCCGCTAGCGGGAATTTCGATGAGCAGTTCTTC. Residues: CASSPASGNFDEQFF.

This clonotype was counted only a few times. The V gene is TRBV19, the J gene TRBJ1-2; D gene uncertain. The germline CDR1 and CDR2 sequences are LNHDA and SQIVND (reference sequence). V gave up 0 bases and J gave up 8 bases, with 13 bases separating them. CDR3 length: 14 residues. The CDR3 protein is CASSIEAGARGYTF. Written as DNA, the CDR3 is TGTGCCAGTAGTATAGAGGCAGGAGCTCGGGGCTACACCTTC.

The V call is TRBV12-3 or TRBV12-4, the J call TRBJ2-1; 9 bases fit TRBD1. Trimming removed 6 bases from V and 5 bases from J; junction bases left unmatched: 8. The length of the CDR3 is 15 residues. In DNA, the CDR3 is TGTGCCAGCAGACAGGGGGCTATATCGAACAATGAGCAGTTCTTC. It translates to CASRQGAISNNEQFF.

This clonotype was counted ten times or more. Compared with germline, one end of the junction differs, possibly owing to a read error. The V call is TRBV27, the J call TRBJ2-5, with D perhaps TRBD1 (6 bases). There are 14 residues in the CDR3. CDR1 and CDR2 from the germline V gene are MNHEY and SMNVEV (reference sequence). CDR3 coding DNA: TGTGCCAGCAGTTTGAGGGGAACCGGACAGCCAGGTTGCTTC. This codes for CASSLRGTGQPGCF.

This clonotype showed up just a few times. CDR3 protein: CASSQIQGTMAGNTIYF. The CDR3 DNA reads as TGTGCCAGCAGCCAAATTCAGGGGACTATGGCTGGAAACACCATATATTTT. The chain links TRBV7-9 to TRBJ1-3; a possible D gene is TRBD1 (6 bases). Germline loops: CDR1 SEHNR, CDR2 FQNEAQ (reference sequence). The CDR3 consists of 17 residues. V lost 5 bases to trimming and J lost 2 bases, with 19 bases between them.

The V gene is TRBV4-2, the J gene TRBJ2-3, with 9 bases that match TRBD2. This CDR3 comprises 17 residues. CDR1 and CDR2 from the germline V gene are LGHNA and YNFKEQ. Germline trimming cut 0 bases from V and 5 bases from J; bases unmatched to any gene: 9. DNA of the CDR3: TGTGCCAGCAGCCAAGAGAGAGGCGGGGGGGCCGTAGATACGCAGTATTTT. Translation gives CASSQERGGGAVDTQYF.

A few counts support this clonotype. The CDR3, as DNA: TGTGCCAGCAGTGAATCGATAGCCTACGAGCAGTACTTC. It encodes CASSESIAYEQYF. The V and J genes are TRBV25-1 and TRBJ2-7; D is unresolved. V lost 1 base and J lost 2, with 6 bases in between. The CDR3 consists of 13 residues. CDR1 is MGHDK and CDR2 is SYGVNS in the germline V gene.

The chain carries TRBV2 and TRBJ1-1; D remains unclear. The germline V gene encodes CDR1 SNHLY and CDR2 FYNNEI. Trimming removed 6 bases at V and 2 bases at J, with 10 bases between. CDR3 size: 13 residues. The CDR3 sequence: CASSGYSNTEAFF. The CDR3 nucleotides are TGTGCCAGCAGCGGGTACTCAAACACTGAAGCTTTCTTT.

V and J are TRBV4-3 and TRBJ1-5; D ambiguous. Germline-derived CDR1 and CDR2 are LGHNA and YSLEER. V was shortened by 3 bases and J by 4 bases, with 19 bases between the two germline ends. The CDR3 runs to 17 residues. CDR3 residues: CASSQRADPRGNQPQHF. The DNA of the CDR3 is TGCGCCAGCAGCCAGAGGGCGGACCCCCGCGGAAATCAGCCCCAGCATTTT.

This clonotype turned up a few times. This chain uses TRBV7-9 with TRBJ2-3; 11 bases are shared with TRBD2. The CDR3 extends over 18 amino acids. J lost 2 bases, V lost 3 bases, and 10 bases had no gene match. In germline, CDR1 is SEHNR, CDR2 FQNEAQ (reference sequence). This CDR3 is CASSFVLAGVPYTDTQYF. CDR3 nucleotides: TGTGCCAGCAGCTTCGTACTAGCGGGGGTCCCCTACACAGATACGCAGTATTTT.

This clonotype appeared a few times. This sequence joins TRBV7-6 and TRBJ2-7, with D possibly being TRBD2 (6 bases). V was clipped by 0 bases and J by 1 base, with 13 bases between them. The CDR3 is 16 residues long. Germline V gene lookup returns CDR1 SGHVS and CDR2 FNYEAQ. CDR3 amino acids: CASSLASGVGSYEQYF. Written as DNA, the CDR3 is TGTGCCAGCAGCTTAGCGTCGGGGGTGGGATCCTACGAGCAGTACTTC.

A word on this clonotype: This may arise from a read error, as a much more abundant clone is one base away. The chain joins TRBV2 to TRBJ2-7, with 7 nucleotides matching TRBD2. With 0 bases clipped from V and 1 base from J, the junction kept 3 bases outside the gene matches. From germline, CDR1 is SNHLY and CDR2 FYNNEI. The CDR3 sequence is 15 residues long. The CDR3 here is CASSEARAGSYEQYF. The CDR3 bases are TGTGCCAGCAGTGAAGCACGAGCGGGGTCCTACGAGCAGTACTTC.

This clonotype was seen a handful of times. The chain links TRBV6-6 to TRBJ1-3, with 8 nucleotides matching TRBD1. The CDR3 runs 17 residues. V lost 2 bases and J lost 2; bases outside the gene matches: 8. Germline V gives CDR1 MNHNY, CDR2 SVGAGI (reference sequence). The CDR3 coding sequence is TGTGCCAGCAGTTACACATCAGGGGGCGCAACTGGAAACACCATATATTTT. Its protein is CASSYTSGGATGNTIYF.

This clonotype appeared a few times. The chain recombines TRBV6-5 with TRBJ2-1; D perhaps matches TRBD2 (6 bases). There are 12 residues in the CDR3. In germline, CDR1 is MNHEY, CDR2 SVGAGI. The V gene lost 5 bases and the J gene lost 8 bases, with 10 bases spanning the gap. Written as DNA, the CDR3 is TGTGCCAGCAGTACCGGGGGAGATGAGCAGTTCTTC. It translates to CASSTGGDEQFF.